This passage covers 18 T cell receptor beta chains from one sample sequenced in a study of blood T cell repertoires in COVID-19. Method: immunoSEQ multiplex PCR; TCRdb's copy keeps in-frame clones and lacks some. The sample comprises about 59,000 clones, around four fifths of which are singletons, and about 30% rests with the top ten. The sample comprised peripheral blood. These receptor sequences come from a man aged 55 to 70 with COVID-19, enrolled during active disease.

The V and J genes are TRBV7-2 and TRBJ1-6; D unresolved. The CDR3 loop spans 14 amino acids. Per germline, CDR1 SGHTA and CDR2 FQGNSA. V lost 1 base to trimming and J lost 12 bases, with 13 bases between them. The CDR3 region is CASSLGASRGPLHF. CDR3 sequence (DNA): TGTGCCAGCAGCTTAGGGGCGTCCCGGGGACCCCTCCACTTT. The entire variable domain, with the rest obtained from reference TRBV7-2 and TRBJ1-6, is as follows: GAGVSQSPSNKVTEKGKDVELRCDPISGHTALYWYRQSLGQGLEFLIYFQGNSAPDKSGLPSDRFSAERTGGSVSTLTIQRTQQEDSAVYLCASSLGASRGPLHFGNGTRLTVT.

This chain joins TRBV5-1 and TRBJ2-3; 9 nucleotides match TRBD1. The CDR3 has 15 residues. The trim removed 4 bases at V and 2 bases at J, leaving 5 bases unmatched. Germline-derived CDR1 and CDR2 are SGHRS and YFSETQ. The CDR3 here is CASSPTGGPTDTQYF. CDR3 coding DNA: TGCGCCAGCAGCCCAACAGGGGGCCCCACAGATACGCAGTATTTT.

The gene calls are TRBV20-1 and TRBJ1-5; 7 positions agree with TRBD1. Trimming removed 3 bases from V and 2 bases from J; junction bases left unmatched: 7. Germline V lookup: CDR1 DFQATT, CDR2 SNEGSKA (reference sequence). The CDR3 runs to 15 residues. CDR3 sequence: CSASNPGTGNQPQHF. CDR3 bases: TGCAGTGCTAGTAACCCCGGGACAGGCAATCAGCCCCAGCATTTT.

The CDR3 protein is CASSLDRGTYNEQFF. In DNA form, the CDR3 reads TGTGCCAGCAGCTTAGACAGGGGTACCTACAATGAGCAGTTCTTC. This rearrangement joins TRBV7-3 to TRBJ2-1; 8 bases map to TRBD1. The J segment lost 2 bases and the V segment lost 2 bases, leaving 2 bases of the junction unmatched. Per the germline V gene, CDR1 is SGHTA and CDR2 is FQGTGA. This CDR3 is 15 amino acids long.

This chain uses TRBV11-2 with TRBJ2-3; D may be TRBD2 (5 bases). Germline assignment: CDR1 SGHAT and CDR2 FQNNGV. V was pared by 1 base and J by 3 bases, with 17 bases between. The length of the CDR3 is 17 residues. CDR3 protein: CASSLGGPNFGTDTQYF. The CDR3 region has the DNA TGTGCCAGCAGCTTAGGCGGGCCAAATTTCGGTACAGATACGCAGTATTTT.

The J gene is TRBJ1-1, the V gene TRBV7-8; tentatively, D is TRBD1 (6 bases). CDR1 and CDR2 from the germline V gene are SGHVS and FQNEAQ. This CDR3 spans 14 amino acids. Trimming took off 1 base at V and 1 base at J, with 7 bases between the two ends. In nucleotides, the CDR3 is TGTGCCAGCAGCTTAGTGACAGGGAACACTGAAGCTTTCTTT. As protein: CASSLVTGNTEAFF.

The V gene is TRBV7-9, the J gene TRBJ2-7, with 7 bases that match TRBD2. Germline assignment: CDR1 SEHNR and CDR2 FQNEAQ (reference sequence). This CDR3 is 11 amino acids long. Germline trimming cut 7 bases from V and 3 bases from J; bases unmatched to any gene: 0. For the CDR3, the DNA is TGTGCCAGCACTAGCGGCTACGAGCAGTACTTC. This encodes CASTSGYEQYF.

By share of the sample, this clone is medium-sized. The J gene is TRBJ2-1, the V gene TRBV9; the match to TRBD2 covers 10 bases. CDR1 is SGDLS and CDR2 is YYNGEE in the germline V gene. The CDR3 sequence is 22 residues long. The J segment lost 3 bases and the V segment lost 4 bases, leaving 25 bases of the junction unmatched. In DNA form, the CDR3 reads TGTGCCAGCAGCTCCAATAGGGGGAGGGGGACAGCTAGCGGGAGAAACTACAATGAGCAGTTCTTC. Residues: CASSSNRGRGTASGRNYNEQFF.

The chain employs TRBV18 and TRBJ1-1, with D perhaps TRBD1 (6 bases). Trimming took 4 bases from V and 5 from J, leaving 17 bases between them. Germline-derived CDR1 and CDR2 are KGHSH and LQKENI. CDR3 size: 15 residues. For the CDR3, the DNA is TGTGCCAGCTCACGCGAGGGCAGGGGCGGGACTGAAGCTTTCTTT. The encoded protein is CASSREGRGGTEAFF.

The V gene is TRBV11-2, the J gene TRBJ1-6, with 8 positions matching TRBD1. The V gene's germline CDR1 is SGHAT and CDR2 FQNNGV. V lost 5 bases, J lost 9 bases, and 12 bases stayed unmatched. The CDR3 is 16 residues long. The CDR3 DNA follows: TGTGCCAGCAGCCCCCAGACAGGGGTCATGGCTTCACCCCTCCACTTT. It translates to CASSPQTGVMASPLHF.

This chain joins TRBV5-1 and TRBJ2-1, with no clear D. The CDR3 is made up of 12 amino acids. The V end was cut by 3 bases, the J end by 10 bases, with 11 bases between. From germline, CDR1 is SGHRS and CDR2 YFSETQ. CDR3 region: CASSSRFREQFF. The CDR3 region has the DNA TGCGCCAGCAGCTCTAGATTTAGGGAGCAGTTCTTC.

The rearrangement links TRBV6-2 or TRBV6-3 to TRBJ2-7; the match to TRBD2 covers 8 bases. This CDR3 spans 15 amino acids. The trim removed 5 bases at V and 2 bases at J, leaving 8 bases unmatched. Germline-derived CDR1 and CDR2 are MNHEY and SVGEGT. The CDR3 DNA is TGTGCCAGCAGTAGAAGCGGGAGACAACCCTACGAGCAGTACTTC. The encoded protein is CASSRSGRQPYEQYF.

This rearrangement joins TRBV7-8 to TRBJ2-3, with 10 bases identical to TRBD2. The V segment lost 2 bases and the J segment 4 bases; nucleotides outside the gene matches: 6. The CDR3 length is 16 residues. Per the germline V gene, CDR1 is SGHVS and CDR2 is FQNEAQ. CDR3 loop: CASSLYLAGVADTQYF. The DNA for the CDR3 is TGTGCCAGCAGCTTATATCTAGCGGGGGTGGCAGATACGCAGTATTTT.

In DNA form, the CDR3 reads TGTGCCAGCAGTGGGGATTACAGGGGGCCTCATGAAAAACTGTTTTTT. Its protein is CASSGDYRGPHEKLFF. The V call is TRBV25-1, the J call TRBJ1-4, with 9 bases lining up with TRBD1. V lost 4 bases, J lost 6 bases, and 9 bases stayed unmatched. There are 16 residues in the CDR3. Germline values: CDR1 MGHDK, CDR2 SYGVNS.

This clone was detected a few times. This chain uses TRBV24-1 with TRBJ2-7; 8 nucleotides align to TRBD1. This CDR3 is built from 20 residues. V was pared by 1 base and J by 2 bases, with 18 bases of the junction left unmatched. From germline, CDR1 is KGHDR and CDR2 SFDVKD. The CDR3 sequence: CATSDFIGQGRTPITYEQYF. The DNA of the CDR3 is TGTGCCACCAGTGATTTCATCGGACAGGGTCGGACTCCTATCACCTACGAGCAGTACTTC.

This sequence joins TRBV21-1 and TRBJ1-1. TRBV21-1 is recorded as a pseudogene. CDR3 length: 16 residues. CDR3 loop: CASSNSGTPGRTEAFF. CDR3 DNA sequence: TGTGCCAGCAGCAATTCTGGGACCCCAGGGAGGACTGAAGCTTTCTTT.

The V and J genes are TRBV6-5 and TRBJ2-3, with 8 bases that match TRBD2. This CDR3 has 14 amino acids. Germline values: CDR1 MNHEY, CDR2 SVGAGI. V was clipped by 8 bases and J by 2 bases; unmatched bases: 6. The CDR3 DNA sequence: TGTGCCAGCCCGGGGGGGGCCCTCACAGATACGCAGTATTTT. This sequence encodes CASPGGALTDTQYF.

The V and J genes are TRBV13 and TRBJ1-1; unclear D gene. CDR1 and CDR2 (germline): PRHDT, FYEKMQ (reference sequence). The CDR3 covers 15 residues. Trimming took 4 bases from V and 0 from J, leaving 12 bases between them. The CDR3 DNA reads as TGTGCCAGCAGCTCCTGGGGAGCAATGAACACTGAAGCTTTCTTT. Translated: CASSSWGAMNTEAFF.